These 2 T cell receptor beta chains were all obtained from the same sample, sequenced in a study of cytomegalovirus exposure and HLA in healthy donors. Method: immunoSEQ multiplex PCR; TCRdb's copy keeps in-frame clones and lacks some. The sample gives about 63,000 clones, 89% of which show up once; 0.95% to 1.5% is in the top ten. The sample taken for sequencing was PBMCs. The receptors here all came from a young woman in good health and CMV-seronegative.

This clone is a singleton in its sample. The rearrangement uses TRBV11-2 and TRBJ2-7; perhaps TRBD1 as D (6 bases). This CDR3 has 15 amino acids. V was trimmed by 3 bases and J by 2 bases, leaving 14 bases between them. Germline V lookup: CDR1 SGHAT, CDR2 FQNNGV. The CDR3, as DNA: TGTGCCAGCAGCTTTAACGACAGGACGACCTACGAGCAGTACTTC. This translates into CASSFNDRTTYEQYF.

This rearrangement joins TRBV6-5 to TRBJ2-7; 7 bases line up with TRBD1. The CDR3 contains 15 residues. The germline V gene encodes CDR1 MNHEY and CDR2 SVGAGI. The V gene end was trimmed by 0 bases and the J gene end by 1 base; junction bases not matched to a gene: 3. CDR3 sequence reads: CASSYSETGSYEQYF. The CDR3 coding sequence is TGTGCCAGCAGTTACTCTGAGACAGGGTCCTACGAGCAGTACTTC.